One and the same sample provided the 6 T cell receptor beta chains below, sequenced in a study of blood T cell repertoires in COVID-19. Generated by immunoSEQ multiplex PCR, the TCRdb table keeps only in-frame clones and is missing some. The sample gives 130,000 to 150,000 clones, around 76% of which show up once; around 14% is in the top ten. The sample was peripheral blood. The receptors originated from a man older than 75 with acute or convalescent COVID-19.

The rearrangement joins TRBV19 to TRBJ2-6; 8 bases line up with TRBD2. After removal of 6 bases from V and 6 bases from J, the junction contained 10 bases not matched to a gene. The CDR3 is made up of 16 amino acids. Germline lookup yields CDR1 LNHDA and CDR2 SQIVND (reference sequence). CDR3 nucleotide sequence: TGTGCCAGTAGGCCAGGCCCGGGGGGGCTGGCCAACGTCCTGACTTTC. Translated: CASRPGPGGLANVLTF.

The V and J genes are TRBV19 and TRBJ1-2; 8 bases match TRBD1. The CDR3 contains 12 residues. Trimming removed 8 bases from V and 3 bases from J; junction bases left unmatched: 2. The germline V gene has CDR1 LNHDA and CDR2 SQIVND (reference sequence). The CDR3 DNA is TGTGCCAGTTCGACAGGGGACTATGGCTACACCTTC. This sequence encodes CASSTGDYGYTF.

This clone was detected ten times or more. The chain's CDR3 is CASSNGGNTEAFF. DNA of the CDR3: TGTGCCAGCAGTAACGGCGGGAACACTGAAGCTTTCTTT. V gene TRBV7-3 combines with J gene TRBJ1-1; no clear D gene. Deletions cut 6 bases from V and 1 base from J, with 9 bases between. The germline V gene has CDR1 SGHTA and CDR2 FQGTGA. This CDR3 spans 13 amino acids.

The chain combines TRBV4-2 with TRBJ2-2; 7 positions match TRBD2. V gave up 4 bases and J gave up 4 bases; unmatched junction bases: 9. Looked up from germline, CDR1 is LGHNA and CDR2 is YNFKEQ. This CDR3 is 16 amino acids long. The CDR3 DNA is TGTGCCAGCAGCCCCCCAACGGGGGGAGGCACCGGGGAGCTGTTTTTT. Amino acid sequence: CASSPPTGGGTGELFF.

The sample holds one count of this clone. V is TRBV7-2 and J is TRBJ2-7; 8 positions agree with TRBD1. V lost 5 bases to trimming and J lost 6 bases; unmatched junction nucleotides: 18. Per the germline V gene, CDR1 is SGHTA and CDR2 is FQGNSA. The CDR3 length is 17 residues. CDR3 sequence reads: CASSQFGTGQGRREQYF. CDR3 sequence (DNA): TGTGCCAGCAGCCAATTCGGGACAGGACAGGGCAGGCGCGAGCAGTACTTC.

The rearrangement uses TRBV6-1 and TRBJ1-1; D is ambiguous. Germline assignment: CDR1 MNHNS and CDR2 SASEGT. CDR3 length: 14 residues. Between the trimmed V and J ends, which lost 2 bases and 1 base, there was a span of 8 bases. The CDR3 nucleotides are TGTGCCAGCAGTGAAATGAGCACGAACACTGAAGCTTTCTTT. This encodes CASSEMSTNTEAFF.